One sample yielded the 28 T cell receptor beta chains listed below, sequenced in a study of blood T cell repertoires in COVID-19. Using immunoSEQ multiplex PCR, the repertoire was profiled, and TCRdb retains in-frame clones only, with some absent. The table shows 250,000 or so clones, with about 86% occurring only once. The sample comprised PBMCs or T cells enriched from blood (not recorded which). The receptor set was obtained from a man over 45 who had recovered from COVID-19.

The V call is TRBV2, the J call TRBJ2-1, with D uncertain. The CDR3 covers 13 residues. Trimming took off 1 base at V and 8 bases at J, with 9 bases between the two ends. In germline, CDR1 is SNHLY, CDR2 FYNNEI. The CDR3 sequence is CASSEDSSDEQFF. CDR3 sequence (DNA): TGTGCCAGCAGTGAAGACAGCTCGGATGAGCAGTTCTTC.

J is TRBJ2-2 and V is TRBV15; TRBD2 might be the D (7 bases). Germline V CDR1 and CDR2: LNHNV, YYDKDF (reference sequence). The CDR3 spans 15 residues. V shed 5 bases and J shed 6 bases, with 16 bases lying between them. DNA of the CDR3: TGTGCCACCAGCCGGAGGGGGGGCGGCGCCGGGGAGCTGTTTTTT. Amino acid sequence: CATSRRGGGAGELFF.

This clone turned up a few times. This chain connects TRBV5-4 to TRBJ1-2; 8 bases line up with TRBD1. Germline V gene sequence: CDR1 SGHNT, CDR2 YYREEE (reference sequence). The J segment lost 8 bases and the V segment lost 0 bases, leaving 9 bases of the junction unmatched. The CDR3 runs to 15 residues. CDR3 sequence (DNA): TGTGCCAGCAGCTTGGGGCCGGACAGGGAGCAAGGCTACACCTTC. Protein: CASSLGPDREQGYTF.

The chain joins TRBV12-5 to TRBJ2-1; D is unclear. Germline V CDR1 and CDR2: LGHNT, FRNRAP. The CDR3 loop spans 16 amino acids. V lost 6 bases and J 1 base, leaving 16 bases between the germline ends. The CDR3 spells CASGLPGGGSYNEQFF. The CDR3, as DNA: TGTGCTAGTGGGCTCCCCGGTGGCGGATCCTACAATGAGCAGTTCTTC. Drawing the rest from reference TRBV12-5 and TRBJ2-1, the complete variable domain is DARVTQTPRHKVTEMGQEVTMRCQPILGHNTVFWYRQTMMQGLELLAYFRNRAPLDDSGMPKDRFSAEMPDATLATLKIQPSEPRDSAVYFCASGLPGGGSYNEQFFGPGTRLTVL.

The chain recombines TRBV21-1 with TRBJ1-3. TRBV21-1 is a known pseudogene. The CDR3 has 17 amino acids. Written as DNA, the CDR3 is TGTGCCAGCAGAACGGGTGGAGGGAACGGCACTGGAAACACCATATATTTT. Translated, it gives CASRTGGGNGTGNTIYF.

The V gene is TRBV29-1, the J gene TRBJ1-3; tentative D call: TRBD1 (6 bases). V was clipped by 4 bases and J by 2 bases, with 12 bases between them. The CDR3 has 14 residues. Germline V lookup: CDR1 SQVTM, CDR2 ANQGSEA. In DNA, the CDR3 is TGCAGCGTTGGGCGGGGGGGCACTGGAAACACCATATATTTT. It specifies CSVGRGGTGNTIYF.

This clone has just a few counts. Other DNA sequences in this specimen translate into the identical CDR3. The rearrangement uses TRBV18 and TRBJ1-2; the D is unclear. There are 12 residues in the CDR3. Trimming shortened V by 4 bases and J by 5 bases, and 8 bases separated the two germline ends. Germline V gene data show CDR1 as KGHSH and CDR2 as LQKENI. The chain's CDR3 is CASSLQVYGYTF. The DNA of the CDR3 is TGTGCCAGCTCACTTCAGGTATATGGCTACACCTTC. The complete variable domain, with remaining parts taken from reference TRBV18 and TRBJ1-2, reads NAGVMQNPRHLVRRRGQEARLRCSPMKGHSHVYWYRQLPEEGLKFMVYLQKENIIDESGMPKERFSAEFPKEGPSILRIQQVVRGDSAAYFCASSLQVYGYTFGSGTRLTVV.

This rearrangement joins TRBV29-1 to TRBJ2-1; D not resolved. From germline, CDR1 is SQVTM and CDR2 ANQGSEA. The CDR3 runs 11 residues. V lost 8 bases and J lost 10, with 15 bases in between. The CDR3 sequence: CSSATGLEQFF. Written as DNA, the CDR3 is TGCAGCTCCGCGACTGGCCTCGAGCAGTTCTTC.

The chain has TRBV7-8 and TRBJ1-6; 8 bases are shared with TRBD1. CDR1 and CDR2 from the germline V gene are SGHVS and FQNEAQ. Losses at the gene ends were 5 bases for V and 6 bases for J; bases not matched to a gene: 3. This CDR3 has 14 residues. CDR3 protein: CASSTDRVNSPLHF. The CDR3 coding sequence is TGTGCCAGCAGCACGGACAGGGTTAATTCACCCCTCCACTTT.

The chain links TRBV9 to TRBJ2-1; D unclear. This CDR3 contains 16 residues. Germline CDR1 SGDLS, CDR2 YYNGEE. The germline V and J ends were trimmed by 6 bases and 0 bases, with 16 bases remaining between them. As DNA, the CDR3 is TGTGCCAGCACCCCCTCGGTTCTTAGCTCCTACAATGAGCAGTTCTTC. It specifies CASTPSVLSSYNEQFF. Complete variable domain (other parts from reference TRBV9 and TRBJ2-1): DSGVTQTPKHLITATGQRVTLRCSPRSGDLSVYWYQQSLDQGLQFLIQYYNGEERAKGNILERFSAQQFPDLHSELNLSSLELGDSALYFCASTPSVLSSYNEQFFGPGTRLTVL.

The rearrangement links TRBV18 to TRBJ1-2; the match to TRBD1 covers 7 bases. This CDR3 has 15 residues. The J segment lost 5 bases and the V segment lost 5 bases, leaving 11 bases of the junction unmatched. CDR1 is KGHSH, CDR2 LQKENI, per germline. The CDR3 loop reads CASSTYAGTEYGYTF. In DNA, the CDR3 is TGTGCCAGCTCAACATACGCCGGGACAGAGTATGGCTACACCTTC. The full variable domain, rest sourced from reference TRBV18 and TRBJ1-2, is NAGVMQNPRHLVRRRGQEARLRCSPMKGHSHVYWYRQLPEEGLKFMVYLQKENIIDESGMPKERFSAEFPKEGPSILRIQQVVRGDSAAYFCASSTYAGTEYGYTFGSGTRLTVV.

This clone was seen only once. This rearrangement joins TRBV29-1 to TRBJ1-3; D unclear. The CDR3 is 13 residues long. Germline lookup yields CDR1 SQVTM and CDR2 ANQGSEA. Trimming cost V 6 bases and J 0 bases, with 9 bases left between them. CDR3: CSVQGGSGNTIYF. The DNA of the CDR3 is TGCAGCGTACAAGGAGGCTCTGGAAACACCATATATTTT.

The chain has TRBV12-3 or TRBV12-4 and TRBJ1-1; D unresolved. With 8 bases removed from V and 0 bases from J, the gap between germline ends came to 7 bases. There are 12 residues in the CDR3. CDR3 protein: CASGHLNTEAFF. The CDR3, as DNA: TGTGCCAGCGGGCACCTGAACACTGAAGCTTTCTTT.

The V and J genes are TRBV6-5 and TRBJ2-7; D remains ambiguous. V lost 6 bases and J 3 bases, leaving 12 bases between the germline ends. The germline V gene has CDR1 MNHEY and CDR2 SVGAGI. This CDR3 is 13 amino acids long. The CDR3 bases are TGTGCCAGCAGCCCCAACCTAAACTACGAGCAGTACTTC. As protein: CASSPNLNYEQYF.

The chain carries TRBV7-2 and TRBJ1-5; 7 bases fit TRBD1. CDR1 and CDR2 from the germline V gene are SGHTA and FQGNSA. With 0 bases clipped from V and 7 bases from J, the junction kept 6 bases outside the gene matches. CDR3 length: 15 residues. The CDR3 region has the DNA TGTGCCAGCAGCTTAGCTATGGACAGGAGCCAGCCCCAGCATTTT. Protein sequence: CASSLAMDRSQPQHF.

The rearrangement links TRBV28 to TRBJ2-5; 7 bases line up with TRBD1. Germline CDR1 and CDR2: MDHEN and SYDVKM. CDR3 size: 15 residues. The V gene end was trimmed by 3 bases and the J gene end by 4 bases; junction bases not matched to a gene: 8. CDR3 in amino acids: CASSFPPTGTETQYF. The CDR3 DNA reads TGTGCCAGCAGTTTCCCCCCGACAGGGACAGAGACCCAGTACTTC. Variable domain in full (rest from reference TRBV28 and TRBJ2-5): DVKVTQSSRYLVKRTGEKVFLECVQDMDHENMFWYRQDPGLGLRLIYFSYDVKMKEKGDIPEGYSVSREKKERFSLILESASTNQTSMYLCASSFPPTGTETQYFGPGTRLLVL.

The chain employs TRBV12-5 and TRBJ1-1, with unresolved D. This CDR3 has 13 amino acids. Trimming removed 3 bases from V and 4 bases from J, with 9 bases in between. Germline V gives CDR1 LGHNT, CDR2 FRNRAP. CDR3 coding DNA: TGTGCTAGTGGTTTTCAGGCCGCCACTGAAGCTTTCTTT. As protein: CASGFQAATEAFF.

This clone was observed once. This chain connects TRBV9 to TRBJ1-4; possible D gene TRBD1, 6 bases. V was pared by 3 bases and J by 0 bases, with 12 bases between. The CDR3 runs to 16 residues. Germline V gene sequence: CDR1 SGDLS, CDR2 YYNGEE. CDR3 region: CASSAGDTTTNEKLFF. CDR3 nucleotides: TGTGCCAGCAGCGCCGGGGACACTACAACTAATGAAAAACTGTTTTTT.

The V call is TRBV9, the J call TRBJ2-7, with 8 bases aligning to TRBD1. Germline V gene sequence: CDR1 SGDLS, CDR2 YYNGEE. The ends lost 5 bases at V and 1 base at J; junction bases unmatched: 8. The CDR3 spans 15 residues. The CDR3 loop is CASSASGDRSYEQYF. CDR3 DNA: TGTGCCAGCAGTGCCTCTGGGGACAGGTCCTACGAGCAGTACTTC.

This clone was seen a handful of times. The chain couples TRBV28 to TRBJ1-5; no reliable D call. This CDR3 contains 14 residues. V was clipped by 3 bases and J by 2 bases, with 8 bases between them. Germline V CDR1 and CDR2: MDHEN, SYDVKM. CDR3 in amino acids: CASSFQIGNQPQHF. The CDR3 bases are TGTGCCAGCAGTTTCCAGATCGGCAATCAGCCCCAGCATTTT.

This rearrangement joins TRBV6-2 or TRBV6-3 to TRBJ1-1; no clear D. V lost 0 bases to trimming and J lost 7 bases, with 12 bases between them. CDR3 size: 14 residues. From germline, CDR1 is MNHEY and CDR2 SVGEGT. The CDR3 sequence is CASSYSLKLFEAFF. The CDR3 DNA reads TGTGCCAGCAGTTACTCCCTAAAACTCTTTGAAGCTTTCTTT.

The sample holds a few counts of this clone. The chain recombines TRBV12-3 or TRBV12-4 with TRBJ1-5, with TRBD1 matching over 7 bases. The CDR3 extends over 13 amino acids. V was pared by 7 bases and J by 7 bases, with 7 bases of the junction left unmatched. CDR3 sequence reads: CASTRTGGQPQHF. CDR3 DNA sequence: TGTGCCAGCACCCGGACAGGAGGGCAGCCCCAGCATTTT.

This chain links TRBV7-9 with TRBJ1-1; D possibly corresponds to TRBD1 (6 bases). CDR1 is SEHNR, CDR2 FQNEAQ, per germline (reference sequence). Trimming pared 1 base from V and 3 bases from J, leaving 12 bases between. The CDR3 extends over 15 amino acids. The CDR3 DNA reads as TGTGCCAGCAGCTTAGGGGCAGGGGAGTACACTGAAGCTTTCTTT. Amino acid sequence: CASSLGAGEYTEAFF.

In the case of this clone: The same CDR3 is also encoded by other DNA sequences in this sample. The chain is built from TRBV7-9 and TRBJ1-4, with D tentatively TRBD1 (6 bases). Germline lookup yields CDR1 SEHNR and CDR2 FQNEAQ (reference sequence). This CDR3 spans 13 amino acids. V dropped 4 bases and J dropped 6 bases, with 9 bases sitting between them. The CDR3 sequence: CASSSGQYEKLFF. DNA for the CDR3: TGTGCCAGCAGCTCGGGACAATATGAAAAACTGTTTTTT.

This clone was recorded at least ten times. The J gene is TRBJ1-1, the V gene TRBV5-1, with TRBD1 as a possible D gene (5 bases). The CDR3 is 15 amino acids. CDR1 and CDR2 (germline): SGHRS, YFSETQ. V was cut by 4 bases and J by 1 base, with 14 bases left in between. The CDR3 sequence: CASSREGTTNTEAFF. The CDR3 DNA sequence: TGCGCCAGCAGCAGGGAGGGGACCACGAACACTGAAGCTTTCTTT.

The chain is built from TRBV11-3 and TRBJ2-7, with 9 bases fitting TRBD2. The trim removed 0 bases at V and 5 bases at J, leaving 5 bases unmatched. This CDR3 contains 15 residues. Germline-derived CDR1 and CDR2 are SGHNT and YENEEA. This CDR3 is CASSLDSGSLNEQYF. In DNA, the CDR3 is TGTGCCAGCAGCTTAGATAGCGGGAGCCTCAACGAGCAGTACTTC.

The J gene is TRBJ2-2, the V gene TRBV6-5; 11 nucleotides align to TRBD1. Germline-derived CDR1 and CDR2 are MNHEY and SVGAGI. The CDR3 extends over 14 amino acids. V shed 6 bases and J 7 bases; nucleotides not matched to a gene: 4. The CDR3 protein is CASSGQGAVGELFF. The CDR3 bases are TGTGCCAGCAGCGGACAGGGGGCAGTCGGGGAGCTGTTTTTT.

The V call is TRBV7-3, the J call TRBJ2-2, with D perhaps TRBD1 (5 bases). The CDR3 spans 16 residues. Germline loops: CDR1 SGHTA, CDR2 FQGTGA. V lost 1 base, J lost 0 bases, and 9 bases lay in between. CDR3 DNA: TGTGCCAGCAGCTTAAGCAGGGTTTCGAACACCGGGGAGCTGTTTTTT. Translating it yields CASSLSRVSNTGELFF.